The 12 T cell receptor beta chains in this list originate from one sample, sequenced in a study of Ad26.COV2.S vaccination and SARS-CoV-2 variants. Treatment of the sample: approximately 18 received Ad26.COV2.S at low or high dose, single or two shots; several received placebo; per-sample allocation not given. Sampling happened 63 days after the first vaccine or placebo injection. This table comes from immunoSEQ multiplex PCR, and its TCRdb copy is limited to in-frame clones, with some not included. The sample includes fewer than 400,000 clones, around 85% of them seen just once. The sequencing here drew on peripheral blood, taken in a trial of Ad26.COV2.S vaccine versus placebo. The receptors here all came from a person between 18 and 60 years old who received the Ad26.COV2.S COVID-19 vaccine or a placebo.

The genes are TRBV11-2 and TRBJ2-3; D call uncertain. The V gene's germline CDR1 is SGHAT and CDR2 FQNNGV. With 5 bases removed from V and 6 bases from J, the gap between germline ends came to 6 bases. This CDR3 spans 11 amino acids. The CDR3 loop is CASSPRDTQYF. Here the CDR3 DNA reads TGTGCCAGCAGCCCGAGGGATACGCAGTATTTT. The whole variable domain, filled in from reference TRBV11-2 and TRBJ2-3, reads EAGVAQSPRYKIIEKRQSVAFWCNPISGHATLYWYQQILGQGPKLLIQFQNNGVVDDSQLPKDRFSAERLKGVDSTLKIQPAKLEDSAVYLCASSPRDTQYFGPGTRLTVL.

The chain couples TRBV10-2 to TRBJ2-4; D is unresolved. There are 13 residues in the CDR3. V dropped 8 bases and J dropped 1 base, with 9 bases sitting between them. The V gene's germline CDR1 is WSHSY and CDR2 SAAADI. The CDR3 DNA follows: TGCGCCAGCCAAGGAGACGCCAAAAACATTCAGTACTTC. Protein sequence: CASQGDAKNIQYF.

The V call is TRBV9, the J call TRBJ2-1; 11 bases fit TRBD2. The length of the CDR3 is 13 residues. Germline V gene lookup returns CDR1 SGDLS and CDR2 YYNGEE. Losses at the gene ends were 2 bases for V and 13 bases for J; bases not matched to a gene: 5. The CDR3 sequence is CASSVLAGGPQFF. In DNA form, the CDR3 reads TGTGCCAGCAGCGTGTTAGCGGGGGGGCCCCAGTTCTTC.

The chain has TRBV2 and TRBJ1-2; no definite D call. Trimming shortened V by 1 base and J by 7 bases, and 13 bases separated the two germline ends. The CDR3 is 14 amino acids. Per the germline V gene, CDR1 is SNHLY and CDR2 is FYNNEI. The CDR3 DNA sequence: TGTGCCAGCAGTGAAGATAGGGTAGGGAGTGGCTACACCTTC. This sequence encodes CASSEDRVGSGYTF. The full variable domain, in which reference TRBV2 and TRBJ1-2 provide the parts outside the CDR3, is EPEVTQTPSHQVTQMGQEVILRCVPISNHLYFYWYRQILGQKVEFLVSFYNNEISEKSEIFDDQFSVERPDGSNFTLKIRSTKLEDSAMYFCASSEDRVGSGYTFGSGTRLTVV.

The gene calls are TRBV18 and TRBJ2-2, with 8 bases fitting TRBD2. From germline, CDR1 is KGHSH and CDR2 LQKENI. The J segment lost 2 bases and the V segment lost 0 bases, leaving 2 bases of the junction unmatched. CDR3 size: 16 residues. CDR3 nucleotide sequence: TGTGCCAGCTCACCACCTAGCGGGGTTAACACCGGGGAGCTGTTTTTT. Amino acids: CASSPPSGVNTGELFF.

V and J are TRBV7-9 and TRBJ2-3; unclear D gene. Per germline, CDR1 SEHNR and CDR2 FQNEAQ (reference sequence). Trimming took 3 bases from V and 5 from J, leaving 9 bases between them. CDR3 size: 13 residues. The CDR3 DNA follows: TGTGCCAGCAGCTTGGACCACAGAGATACGCAGTATTTT. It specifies CASSLDHRDTQYF.

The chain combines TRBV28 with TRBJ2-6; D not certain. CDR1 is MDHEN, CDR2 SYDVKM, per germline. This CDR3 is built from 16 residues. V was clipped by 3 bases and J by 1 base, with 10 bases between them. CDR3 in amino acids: CASSLVSVSGANVLTF. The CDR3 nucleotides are TGTGCCAGCAGTTTGGTTTCCGTATCTGGGGCCAACGTCCTGACTTTC.

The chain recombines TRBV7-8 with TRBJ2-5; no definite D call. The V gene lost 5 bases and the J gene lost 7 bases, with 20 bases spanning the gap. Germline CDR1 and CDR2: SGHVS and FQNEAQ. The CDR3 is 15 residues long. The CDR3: CASSLSGPKLGTQYF. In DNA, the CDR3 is TGTGCCAGCAGCCTTTCCGGCCCTAAATTGGGGACCCAGTACTTC.

This chain's CDR3 is CASSEISPQQDTQYF. For the CDR3, the DNA is TGCGCCAGCAGTGAGATCAGCCCCCAGCAGGATACGCAGTATTTT. The gene calls are TRBV10-1 and TRBJ2-3; D unresolved. V shed 2 bases and J shed 6 bases, with 15 bases lying between them. CDR1 and CDR2 from the germline V gene are WNHNN and SYGVQD (reference sequence). CDR3 size: 15 residues.

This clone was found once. CDR3 DNA: TGTGCCAGCAGCTTTGGCCCAGACGCTGGAAACACCATATATTTT. It codes for CASSFGPDAGNTIYF. The chain joins TRBV5-4 to TRBJ1-3; no clear D gene. CDR3 size: 15 residues. The V end lost 2 bases, the J end lost 2 bases, and 11 bases lay between the germline ends. Germline-derived CDR1 and CDR2 are SGHNT and YYREEE (reference sequence).

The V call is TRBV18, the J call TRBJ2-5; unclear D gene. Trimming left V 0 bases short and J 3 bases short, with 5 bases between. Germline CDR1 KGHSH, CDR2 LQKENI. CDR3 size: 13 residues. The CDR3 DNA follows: TGTGCCAGCTCACCACCGAATGAAGAGACCCAGTACTTC. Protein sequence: CASSPPNEETQYF.

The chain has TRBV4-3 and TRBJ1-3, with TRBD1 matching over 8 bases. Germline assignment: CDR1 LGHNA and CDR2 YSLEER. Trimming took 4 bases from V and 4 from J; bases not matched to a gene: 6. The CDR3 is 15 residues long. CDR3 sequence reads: CASSLRTGPGNTIYF. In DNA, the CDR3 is TGCGCCAGCAGCCTCCGGACAGGGCCGGGAAACACCATATATTTT.